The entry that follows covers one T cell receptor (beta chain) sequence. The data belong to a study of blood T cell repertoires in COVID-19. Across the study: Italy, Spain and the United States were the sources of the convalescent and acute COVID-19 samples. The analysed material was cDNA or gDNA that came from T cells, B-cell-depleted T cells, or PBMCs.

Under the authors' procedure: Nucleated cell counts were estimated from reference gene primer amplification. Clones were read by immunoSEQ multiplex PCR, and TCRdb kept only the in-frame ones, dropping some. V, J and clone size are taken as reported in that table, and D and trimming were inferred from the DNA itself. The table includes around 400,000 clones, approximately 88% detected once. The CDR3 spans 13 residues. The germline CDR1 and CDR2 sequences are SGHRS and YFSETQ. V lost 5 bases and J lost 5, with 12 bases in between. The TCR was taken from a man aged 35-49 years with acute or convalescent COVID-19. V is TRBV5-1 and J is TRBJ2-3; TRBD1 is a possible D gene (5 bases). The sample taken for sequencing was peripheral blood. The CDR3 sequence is CASSAGQGDTQYF. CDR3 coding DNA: TGCGCCAGCAGTGCAGGCCAGGGAGATACGCAGTATTTT.